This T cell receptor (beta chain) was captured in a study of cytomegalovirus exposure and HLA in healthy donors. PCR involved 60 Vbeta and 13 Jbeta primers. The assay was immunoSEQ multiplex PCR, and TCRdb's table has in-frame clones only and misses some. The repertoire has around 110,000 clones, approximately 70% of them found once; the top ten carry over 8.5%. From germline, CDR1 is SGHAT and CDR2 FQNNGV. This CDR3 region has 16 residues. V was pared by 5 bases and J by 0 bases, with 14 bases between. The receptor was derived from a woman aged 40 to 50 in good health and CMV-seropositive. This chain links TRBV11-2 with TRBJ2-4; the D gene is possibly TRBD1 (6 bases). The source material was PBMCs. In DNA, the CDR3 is TGTGCCAGCAGCCTCTTGGACAGCCTAGCCAAAAACATTCAGTACTTC. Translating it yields CASSLLDSLAKNIQYF.